This T cell receptor (beta chain) was captured in a study of naive and memory T cell subsets. Germline V gives CDR1 SGHTA, CDR2 FQGNSA. V was cut by 2 bases and J by 9 bases, with 5 bases left in between. The CDR3 is 11 amino acids. Both TRBC1 and TRBC2 were covered by a beta constant-region primer of two equimolar oligonucleotides. The ligated cDNA underwent four PCR rounds using SP2 and nested alpha and beta constant-region primers. TCRdb re-called the UMI-ligation and nested PCR reads through MiXCR, storing one row per CDR3 protein. Found here are 10,000 or so distinct CDR3 sequences, roughly 5.7% of them singletons; the top ten hold around 54%.

The sample comprised CD4+ TEMRA cells from blood. The subset here: effector memory re-expressing CD45RA, CD45RA+ CD27-. The V and J genes are TRBV7-2 and TRBJ2-1; D is uncertain. The sequence was obtained from a human donor in good health. The CDR3 DNA reads as TGTGCCAGCAGCTTACCGGCTGAGCAGTTCTTC. Its protein product is CASSLPAEQFF. The variable domain in full, completed from reference TRBV7-2 and TRBJ2-1, reads GAGVSQSPSNKVTEKGKDVELRCDPISGHTALYWYRQSLGQGLEFLIYFQGNSAPDKSGLPSDRFSAERTGGSVSTLTIQRTQQEDSAVYLCASSLPAEQFFGPGTRLTVL.